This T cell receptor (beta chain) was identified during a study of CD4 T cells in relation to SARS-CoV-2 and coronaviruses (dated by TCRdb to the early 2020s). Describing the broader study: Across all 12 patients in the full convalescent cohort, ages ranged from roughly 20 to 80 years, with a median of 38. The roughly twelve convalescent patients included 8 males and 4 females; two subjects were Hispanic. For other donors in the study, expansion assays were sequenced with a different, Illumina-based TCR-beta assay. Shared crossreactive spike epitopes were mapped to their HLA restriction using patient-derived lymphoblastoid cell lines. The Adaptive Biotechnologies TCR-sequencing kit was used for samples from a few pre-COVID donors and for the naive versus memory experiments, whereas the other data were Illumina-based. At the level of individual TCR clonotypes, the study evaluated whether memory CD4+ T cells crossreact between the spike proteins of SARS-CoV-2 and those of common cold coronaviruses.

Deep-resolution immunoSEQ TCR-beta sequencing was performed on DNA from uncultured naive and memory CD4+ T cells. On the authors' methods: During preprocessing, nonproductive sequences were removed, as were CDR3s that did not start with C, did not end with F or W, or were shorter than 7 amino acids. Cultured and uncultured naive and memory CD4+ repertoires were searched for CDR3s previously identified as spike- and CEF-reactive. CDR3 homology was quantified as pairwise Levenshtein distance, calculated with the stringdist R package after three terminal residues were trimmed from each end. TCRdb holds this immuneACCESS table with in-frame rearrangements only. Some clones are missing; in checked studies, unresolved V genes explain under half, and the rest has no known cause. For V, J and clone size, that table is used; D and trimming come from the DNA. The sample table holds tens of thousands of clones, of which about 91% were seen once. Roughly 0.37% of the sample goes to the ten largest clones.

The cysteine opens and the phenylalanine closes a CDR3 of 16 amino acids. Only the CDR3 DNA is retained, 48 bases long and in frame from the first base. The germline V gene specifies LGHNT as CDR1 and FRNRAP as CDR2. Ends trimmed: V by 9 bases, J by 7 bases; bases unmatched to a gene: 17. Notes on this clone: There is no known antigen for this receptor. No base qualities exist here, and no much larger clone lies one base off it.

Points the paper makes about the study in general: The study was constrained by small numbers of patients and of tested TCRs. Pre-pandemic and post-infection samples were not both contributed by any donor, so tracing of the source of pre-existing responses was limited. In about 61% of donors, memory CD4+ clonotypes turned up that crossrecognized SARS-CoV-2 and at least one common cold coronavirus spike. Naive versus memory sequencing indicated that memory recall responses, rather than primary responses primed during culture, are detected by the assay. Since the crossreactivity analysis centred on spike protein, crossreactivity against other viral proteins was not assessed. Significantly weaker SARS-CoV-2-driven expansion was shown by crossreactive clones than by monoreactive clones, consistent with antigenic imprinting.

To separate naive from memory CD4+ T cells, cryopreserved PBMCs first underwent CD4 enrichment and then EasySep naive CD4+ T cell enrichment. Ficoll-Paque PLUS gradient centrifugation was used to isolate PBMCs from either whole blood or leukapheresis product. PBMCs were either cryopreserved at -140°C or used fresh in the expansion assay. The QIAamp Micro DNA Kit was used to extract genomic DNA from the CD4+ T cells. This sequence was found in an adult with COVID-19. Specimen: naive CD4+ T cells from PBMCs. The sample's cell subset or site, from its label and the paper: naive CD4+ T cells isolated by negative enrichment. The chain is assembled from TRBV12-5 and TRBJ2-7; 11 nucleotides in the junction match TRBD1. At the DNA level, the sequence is TGTGCTAGCAGCACGGACTCCGGGACAGGGGGGAGAGAGCAGTACTTC. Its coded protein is CASSTDSGTGGREQYF.